This T cell receptor beta chain was observed in a study of regulatory T cells in long-lasting Graves disease. Whole-study findings and limits: Favored gene segments in persistent disease were TRBV28, TRBJ1-2 and TRBJ2-5.

This clonotype was counted at least ten times. Its antigen is not known. Trimming shortened V by 2 bases and J by 2 bases, and 15 bases separated the two germline ends. The V gene's germline CDR1 is LGHDT and CDR2 YNNKEL (reference sequence). This CDR3 contains 16 residues. Both iRepertoire HTBI primers and Arm-PCR of CDR3 regions were used to build the TCR beta libraries. TCRdb re-called the multiplex PCR reads with MiXCR, one entry per CDR3 protein. The repertoire includes about 310,000 distinct CDR3 sequences, 22% of them detected once, and roughly three fifths sits in the top ten. Regarding time point: persistent/refractory GD, antithyroid drugs over 5 years with positive TRAb. Scientists built the TCR library using RNA that was extracted from PBMCs.

This TCR derives from a female donor with Graves disease. The sequencing here drew on peripheral blood mononuclear cells (PBMCs), taken when the disease was refractory, from a patient treated with antithyroid drugs. V gene TRBV3-1 combines with J gene TRBJ2-5, with D hard to call. The CDR3 bases are TGTGCCAGCAGCCAATCCCGTGGTCCTGAACAAGAGACCCAGTACTTC. It encodes CASSQSRGPEQETQYF.